The 11 T cell receptor beta chains listed next were all sequenced from one sample in a study of blood T cells in healthy people across ages. The authors ran a second PCR of 7 to 11 cycles using a sample-barcoded 5' primer and a J-beta primer mix. TCRdb re-called the 5' RACE reads through MiXCR, storing one row per CDR3 protein. The sample lists about 680,000 distinct CDR3 sequences; roughly 50% were seen once. Sequences were obtained from blood. The receptors derive from a woman aged 55-69 years in good health.

The rearrangement uses TRBV5-6 and TRBJ2-7; 7 bases align to TRBD1. V shed 7 bases, J shed 4 bases, and the junction held 5 bases outside the gene matches. In germline, CDR1 is SGHDT, CDR2 YYEEEE. CDR3 length equals 12 residues. CDR3 residues: CASQGDSYEQYF. DNA for the CDR3: TGTGCCAGCCAGGGGGATTCTTACGAGCAGTACTTC. The whole variable domain, remainder taken from reference TRBV5-6 and TRBJ2-7, is DAGVTQSPTHLIKTRGQQVTLRCSPKSGHDTVSWYQQALGQGPQFIFQYYEEEERQRGNFPDRFSGHQFPNYSSELNVNALLLGDSALYLCASQGDSYEQYFGPGTRLTVT.

The chain joins TRBV7-2 to TRBJ2-3; D is possibly TRBD2 (6 bases). The CDR3 extends over 15 amino acids. Germline V lookup: CDR1 SGHTA, CDR2 FQGNSA. V was pared by 6 bases and J by 5 bases, with 18 bases between. Written as DNA, the CDR3 is TGTGCCAGCAGAGTCGGGAGAGGTCCACAAGATACGCAGTATTTT. Translated: CASRVGRGPQDTQYF. The whole variable domain, remainder taken from reference TRBV7-2 and TRBJ2-3, is GAGVSQSPSNKVTEKGKDVELRCDPISGHTALYWYRQSLGQGLEFLIYFQGNSAPDKSGLPSDRFSAERTGGSVSTLTIQRTQQEDSAVYLCASRVGRGPQDTQYFGPGTRLTVL.

The rearrangement joins TRBV5-4 to TRBJ2-3; D is unclear. This CDR3 contains 14 residues. The ends were cut back, 3 bases at V and 0 bases at J, with 8 bases in the middle. Germline-derived CDR1 and CDR2 are SGHNT and YYREEE (reference sequence). This CDR3 reads CASSYTQSTDTQYF. In nucleotides, the CDR3 is TGTGCCAGCAGCTATACCCAGAGCACAGATACGCAGTATTTT. Together with reference TRBV5-4 and TRBJ2-3, the CDR3 gives the full variable domain: ETGVTQSPTHLIKTRGQQVTLRCSSQSGHNTVSWYQQALGQGPQFIFQYYREEENGRGNFPPRFSGLQFPNYSSELNVNALELDDSALYLCASSYTQSTDTQYFGPGTRLTVL.

This clonotype appeared a few times. The chain couples TRBV12-3 or TRBV12-4 to TRBJ2-7, with 11 bases lining up with TRBD1. V was clipped by 2 bases and J by 5 bases; unmatched bases: 2. This CDR3 is 14 amino acids long. In DNA form, the CDR3 reads TGTGCCAGCAGTTTATCGGACAGGGGGCACGAGCAGTACTTC. Encoded protein: CASSLSDRGHEQYF.

J is TRBJ2-3 and V is TRBV2, with TRBD2 matching 10 bases. The V and J ends lost 6 bases and 2 bases, in that order; junction bases with no gene match: 2. The CDR3 totals 14 residues. Germline V gene data show CDR1 as SNHLY and CDR2 as FYNNEI. DNA of the CDR3: TGTGCCAGCAGAACTAGCGGGAACACAGATACGCAGTATTTT. Protein sequence: CASRTSGNTDTQYF. The variable domain in full, completed from reference TRBV2 and TRBJ2-3, reads EPEVTQTPSHQVTQMGQEVILRCVPISNHLYFYWYRQILGQKVEFLVSFYNNEISEKSEIFDDQFSVERPDGSNFTLKIRSTKLEDSAMYFCASRTSGNTDTQYFGPGTRLTVL.

The rearrangement uses TRBV6-6 and TRBJ1-1; D not resolved. The CDR3 is 13 residues long. The germline V and J ends were trimmed by 5 bases and 1 base, with 8 bases remaining between them. Germline V gene data show CDR1 as MNHNY and CDR2 as SVGAGI (reference sequence). CDR3 nucleotides: TGTGCCAGCAGTGCGGAGGGGAACACTGAAGCTTTCTTT. Translated, it gives CASSAEGNTEAFF.

The V gene is TRBV18, the J gene TRBJ2-5; 12 bases fit TRBD2. This CDR3 region has 16 residues. V was clipped by 6 bases and J by 0 bases; unmatched bases: 5. The germline V gene has CDR1 KGHSH and CDR2 LQKENI. CDR3 residues: CASSRGTSGYQETQYF. CDR3 bases: TGTGCCAGCTCCCGCGGGACTAGCGGGTACCAAGAGACCCAGTACTTC.

This chain connects TRBV12-3 or TRBV12-4 to TRBJ2-1; TRBD2 matches at 7 bases. This CDR3 region has 17 residues. J lost 6 bases, V lost 10 bases, and 21 bases had no gene match. Here the CDR3 reads CANSFPTSGRDLNEQFF. The CDR3 bases are TGTGCCAATAGTTTCCCGACTAGTGGGAGGGACCTCAATGAGCAGTTCTTC.

This clonotype was seen a handful of times. The rearrangement uses TRBV9 and TRBJ1-2, with TRBD1 matching 7 bases. With 4 bases clipped from V and 3 bases from J, the junction kept 3 bases outside the gene matches. CDR1 is SGDLS and CDR2 is YYNGEE in the germline V gene. The CDR3 is made up of 13 amino acids. The CDR3 nucleotides read TGTGCCAGCAGCTTTGGGACAGACTATGGCTACACCTTC. Protein sequence: CASSFGTDYGYTF.

V is TRBV2 and J is TRBJ2-3, with 13 bases lining up with TRBD2. The CDR3 is 15 residues long. CDR1 is SNHLY and CDR2 is FYNNEI in the germline V gene. Trimming at V came to 7 bases and at J to 6 bases, leaving 7 bases not matched to a gene. CDR3 DNA sequence: TGTGCCAGCATAGGACTAGCGGGAGTTAGTGATACGCAGTATTTT. Encoded protein: CASIGLAGVSDTQYF.

V gene TRBV28 combines with J gene TRBJ2-6; no firm D call. The CDR3 is 15 amino acids. Germline-derived CDR1 and CDR2 are MDHEN and SYDVKM. Trimming stripped 5 bases from V and 0 bases from J, with 8 bases between. The chain's CDR3 is CASSPTLSGANVLTF. The CDR3 coding sequence is TGTGCCAGCAGTCCGACACTCTCTGGGGCCAACGTCCTGACTTTC.